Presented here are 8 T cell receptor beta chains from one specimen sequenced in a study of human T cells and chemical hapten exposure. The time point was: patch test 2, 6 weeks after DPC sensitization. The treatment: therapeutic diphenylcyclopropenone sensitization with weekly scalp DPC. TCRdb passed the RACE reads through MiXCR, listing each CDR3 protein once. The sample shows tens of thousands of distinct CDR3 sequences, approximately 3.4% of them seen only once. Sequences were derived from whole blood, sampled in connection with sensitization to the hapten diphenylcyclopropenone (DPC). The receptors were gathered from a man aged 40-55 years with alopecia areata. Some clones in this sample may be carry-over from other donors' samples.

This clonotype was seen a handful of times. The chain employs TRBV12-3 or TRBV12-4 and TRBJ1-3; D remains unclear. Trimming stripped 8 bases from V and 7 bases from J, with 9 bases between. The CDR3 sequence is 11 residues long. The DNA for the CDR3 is TGTGCCAGCGAACTGGGGAACACCATATATTTT. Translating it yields CASELGNTIYF.

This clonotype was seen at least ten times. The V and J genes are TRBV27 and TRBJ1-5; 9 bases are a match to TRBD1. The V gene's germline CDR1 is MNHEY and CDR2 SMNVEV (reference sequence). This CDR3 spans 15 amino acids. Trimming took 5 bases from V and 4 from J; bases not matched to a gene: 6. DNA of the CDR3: TGTGCCAGCAGTGAGGACAGGGGATTAAATCAGCCCCAGCATTTT. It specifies CASSEDRGLNQPQHF.

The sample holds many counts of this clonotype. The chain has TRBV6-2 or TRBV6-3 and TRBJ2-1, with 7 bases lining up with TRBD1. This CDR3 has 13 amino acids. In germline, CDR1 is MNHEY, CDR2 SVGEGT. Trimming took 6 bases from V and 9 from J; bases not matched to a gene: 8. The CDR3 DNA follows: TGTGCCAGCAGGGGACCTTACAGGGGTGAGCAGTTCTTC. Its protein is CASRGPYRGEQFF.

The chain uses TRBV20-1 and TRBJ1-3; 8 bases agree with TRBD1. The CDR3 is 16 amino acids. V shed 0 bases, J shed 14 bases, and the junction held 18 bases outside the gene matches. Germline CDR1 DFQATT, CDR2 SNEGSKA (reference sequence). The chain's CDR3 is CSARDYRGSTETTLYF. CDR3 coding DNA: TGCAGTGCTAGAGACTACAGGGGGTCGACGGAAACAACCCTATATTTT.

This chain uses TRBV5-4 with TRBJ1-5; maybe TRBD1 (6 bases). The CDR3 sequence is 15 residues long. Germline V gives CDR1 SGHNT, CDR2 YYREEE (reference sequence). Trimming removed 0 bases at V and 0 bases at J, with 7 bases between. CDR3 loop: CASSLAGASNQPQHF. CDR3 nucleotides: TGTGCCAGCAGCTTGGCAGGGGCTAGCAATCAGCCCCAGCATTTT.

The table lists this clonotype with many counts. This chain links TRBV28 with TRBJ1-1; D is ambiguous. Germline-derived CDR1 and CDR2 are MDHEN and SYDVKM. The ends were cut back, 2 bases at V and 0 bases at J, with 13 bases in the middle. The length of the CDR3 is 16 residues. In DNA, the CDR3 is TGTGCCAGCAGTTTAGATGACCTACTTATGAACACTGAAGCTTTCTTT. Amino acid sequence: CASSLDDLLMNTEAFF.

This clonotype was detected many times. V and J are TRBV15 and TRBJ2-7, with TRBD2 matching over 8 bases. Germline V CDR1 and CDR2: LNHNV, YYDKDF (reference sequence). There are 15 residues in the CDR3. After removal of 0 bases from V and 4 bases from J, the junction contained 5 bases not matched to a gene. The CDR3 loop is CATSRESSGSYEQYF. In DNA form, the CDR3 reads TGTGCCACCAGCAGAGAGTCAAGCGGGAGTTACGAGCAGTACTTC.

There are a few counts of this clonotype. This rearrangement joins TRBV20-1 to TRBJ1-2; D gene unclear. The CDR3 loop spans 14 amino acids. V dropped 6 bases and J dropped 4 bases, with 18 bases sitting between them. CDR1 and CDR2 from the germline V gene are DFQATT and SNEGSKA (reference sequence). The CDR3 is CSATQIGSVYGYTF. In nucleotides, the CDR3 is TGCAGTGCCACCCAAATTGGGTCAGTCTATGGCTACACCTTC.